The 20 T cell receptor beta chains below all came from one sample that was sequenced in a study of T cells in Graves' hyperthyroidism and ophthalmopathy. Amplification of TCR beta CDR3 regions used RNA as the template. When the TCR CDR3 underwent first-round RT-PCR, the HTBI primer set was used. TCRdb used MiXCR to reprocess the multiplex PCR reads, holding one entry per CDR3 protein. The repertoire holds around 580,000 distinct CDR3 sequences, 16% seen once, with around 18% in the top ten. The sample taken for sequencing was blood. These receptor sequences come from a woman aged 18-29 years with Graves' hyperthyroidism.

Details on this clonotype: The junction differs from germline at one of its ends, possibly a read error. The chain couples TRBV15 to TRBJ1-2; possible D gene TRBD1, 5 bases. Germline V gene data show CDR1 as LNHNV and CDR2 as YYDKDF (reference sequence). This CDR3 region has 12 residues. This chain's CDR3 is CATSSRDYGYTF. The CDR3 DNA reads TGTGCCACCAGCAGTAGGGACTACGGCTACACCTTC.

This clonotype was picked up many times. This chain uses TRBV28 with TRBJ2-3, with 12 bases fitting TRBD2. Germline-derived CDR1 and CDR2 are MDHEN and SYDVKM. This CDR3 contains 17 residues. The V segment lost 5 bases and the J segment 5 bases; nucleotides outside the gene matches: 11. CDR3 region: CASSAPGLAGGRDTQYF. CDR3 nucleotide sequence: TGTGCCAGCAGTGCCCCGGGGCTAGCGGGAGGGAGAGATACGCAGTATTTT.

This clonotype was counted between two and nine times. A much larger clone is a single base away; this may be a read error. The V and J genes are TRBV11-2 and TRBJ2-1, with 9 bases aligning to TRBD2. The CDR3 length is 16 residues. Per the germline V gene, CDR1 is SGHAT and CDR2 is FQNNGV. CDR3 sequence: CASSSRAGGSCNEQFF. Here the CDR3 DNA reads TGTGCCAGCAGCTCGAGGGCGGGAGGGTCCTGCAATGAGCAGTTCTTC.

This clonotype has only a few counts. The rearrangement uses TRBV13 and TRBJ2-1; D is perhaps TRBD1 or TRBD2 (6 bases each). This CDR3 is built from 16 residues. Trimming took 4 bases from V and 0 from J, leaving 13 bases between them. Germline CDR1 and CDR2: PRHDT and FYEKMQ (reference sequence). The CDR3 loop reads CASSSGASSSYNEQFF. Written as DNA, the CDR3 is TGTGCCAGCAGCTCGGGGGCCTCGAGCTCCTACAATGAGCAGTTCTTC.

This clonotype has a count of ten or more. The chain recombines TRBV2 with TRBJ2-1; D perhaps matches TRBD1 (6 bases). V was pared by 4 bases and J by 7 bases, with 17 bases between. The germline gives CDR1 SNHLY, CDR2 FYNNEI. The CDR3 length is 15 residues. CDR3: CASSGRFRDKNEQFF. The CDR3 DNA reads TGTGCCAGCAGTGGAAGATTCCGGGACAAAAATGAGCAGTTCTTC.

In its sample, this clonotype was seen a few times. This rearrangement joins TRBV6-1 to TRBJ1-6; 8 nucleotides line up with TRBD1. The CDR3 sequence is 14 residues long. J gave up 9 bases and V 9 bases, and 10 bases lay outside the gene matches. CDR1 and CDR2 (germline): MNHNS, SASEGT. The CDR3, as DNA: TGTGCCAGTCGGCCGACAGGGGAAGGTTCACCCCTCCACTTT. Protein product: CASRPTGEGSPLHF.

In DNA, the CDR3 is TGCGCCAGCAGCTTGGCACTAGCGGGAGTCCCAGATACGCAGTATTTT. Translation gives CASSLALAGVPDTQYF. The chain couples TRBV5-1 to TRBJ2-3, with 11 bases matching TRBD2. This CDR3 has 16 residues. The V segment lost 0 bases and the J segment 4 bases; nucleotides outside the gene matches: 4. Germline loops: CDR1 SGHRS, CDR2 YFSETQ.

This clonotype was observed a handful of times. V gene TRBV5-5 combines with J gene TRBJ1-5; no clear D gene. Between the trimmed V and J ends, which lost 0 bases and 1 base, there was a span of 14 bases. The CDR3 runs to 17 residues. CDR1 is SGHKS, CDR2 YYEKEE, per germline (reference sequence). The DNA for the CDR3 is TGTGCCAGCAGCTTGGGGCCCGGAAGGGTAAGCAATCAGCCCCAGCATTTT. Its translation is CASSLGPGRVSNQPQHF.

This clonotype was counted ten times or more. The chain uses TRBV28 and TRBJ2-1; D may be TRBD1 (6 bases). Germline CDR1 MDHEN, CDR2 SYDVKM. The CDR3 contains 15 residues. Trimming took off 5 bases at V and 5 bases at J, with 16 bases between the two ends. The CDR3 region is CASSRRDIFNNEQFF. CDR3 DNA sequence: TGTGCCAGCAGTCGCCGGGACATCTTTAACAATGAGCAGTTCTTC.

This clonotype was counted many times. CDR3: CASSTGTQGDTQYF. The CDR3 DNA reads TGTGCCAGCAGCACCGGGACGCAGGGAGATACGCAGTATTTT. The chain links TRBV12-3 or TRBV12-4 to TRBJ2-3, with D perhaps being TRBD1 or TRBD2 (5 bases each). The CDR3 covers 14 residues. V dropped 6 bases and J dropped 5 bases, with 15 bases sitting between them.

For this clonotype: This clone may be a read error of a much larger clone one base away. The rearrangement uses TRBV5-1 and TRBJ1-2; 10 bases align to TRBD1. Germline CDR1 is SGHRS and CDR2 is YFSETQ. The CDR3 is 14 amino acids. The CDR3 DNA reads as TGCGCCAGCAGCCGGGGACAGGGGAACTATGGCTGCACCTTC. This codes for CASSRGQGNYGCTF.

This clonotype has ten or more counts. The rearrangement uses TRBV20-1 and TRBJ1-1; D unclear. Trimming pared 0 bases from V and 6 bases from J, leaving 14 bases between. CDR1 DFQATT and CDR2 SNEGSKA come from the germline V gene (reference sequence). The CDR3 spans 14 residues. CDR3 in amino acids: CSAREYSLSPEAFF. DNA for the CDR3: TGCAGTGCTAGAGAATACTCTCTCAGTCCTGAAGCTTTCTTT.

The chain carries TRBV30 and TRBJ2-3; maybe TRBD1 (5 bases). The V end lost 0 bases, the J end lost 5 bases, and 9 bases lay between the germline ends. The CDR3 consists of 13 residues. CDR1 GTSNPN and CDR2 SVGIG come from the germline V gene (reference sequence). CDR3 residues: CAWSVQGVDTQYF. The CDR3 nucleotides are TGTGCCTGGAGTGTACAAGGGGTAGATACGCAGTATTTT. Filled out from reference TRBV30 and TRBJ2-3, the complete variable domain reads SQTIHQWPATLVQPVGSPLSLECTVEGTSNPNLYWYRQAAGRGLQLLFYSVGIGQISSEVPQNLSASRPQDRQFILSSKKLLLSDSGFYLCAWSVQGVDTQYFGPGTRLTVL.

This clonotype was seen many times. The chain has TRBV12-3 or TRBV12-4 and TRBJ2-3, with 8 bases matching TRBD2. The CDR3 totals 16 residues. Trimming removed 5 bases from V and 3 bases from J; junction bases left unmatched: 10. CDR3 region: CASSPPRAGVTDTQYF. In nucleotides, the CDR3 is TGTGCCAGCAGTCCCCCCCGAGCGGGAGTGACAGATACGCAGTATTTT.

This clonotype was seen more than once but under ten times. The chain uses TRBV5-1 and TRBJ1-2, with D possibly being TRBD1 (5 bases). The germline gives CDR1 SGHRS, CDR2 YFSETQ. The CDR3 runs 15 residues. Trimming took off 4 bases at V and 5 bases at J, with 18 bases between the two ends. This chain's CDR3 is CASSLGGTGRYGYTF. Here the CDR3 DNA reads TGCGCCAGCAGCCTGGGAGGGACCGGGCGGTATGGCTACACCTTC.

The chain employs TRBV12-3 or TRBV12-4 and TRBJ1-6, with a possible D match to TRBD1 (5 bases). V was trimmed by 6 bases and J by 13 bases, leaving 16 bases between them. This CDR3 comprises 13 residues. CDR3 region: CASSLTEKAPLHF. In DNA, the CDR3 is TGTGCCAGCAGCCTGACAGAAAAGGCGCCCCTCCACTTT.

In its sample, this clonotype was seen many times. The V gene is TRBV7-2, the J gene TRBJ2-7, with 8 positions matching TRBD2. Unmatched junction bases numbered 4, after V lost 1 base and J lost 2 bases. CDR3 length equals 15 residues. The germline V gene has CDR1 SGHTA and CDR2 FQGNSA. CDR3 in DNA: TGTGCCAGCAGCTTAGAACCGGGAGGGCCCTACGAGCAGTACTTC. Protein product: CASSLEPGGPYEQYF.

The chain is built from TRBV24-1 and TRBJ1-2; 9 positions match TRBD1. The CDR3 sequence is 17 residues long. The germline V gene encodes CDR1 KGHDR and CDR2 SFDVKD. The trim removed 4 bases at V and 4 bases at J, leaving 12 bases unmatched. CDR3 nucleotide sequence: TGTGCCACCAGTGAGTCAACCGGGACAGGGTATTTCTATGGCTACACCTTC. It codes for CATSESTGTGYFYGYTF.

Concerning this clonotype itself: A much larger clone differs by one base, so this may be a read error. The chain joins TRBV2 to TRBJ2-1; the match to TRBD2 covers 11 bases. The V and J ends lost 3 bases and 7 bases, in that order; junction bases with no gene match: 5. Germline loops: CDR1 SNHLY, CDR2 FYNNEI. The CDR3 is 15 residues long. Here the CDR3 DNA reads TGTGCCAGCAGTGAGAGACTAGCGGGACTAAATGAGCAGTTCTTC. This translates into CASSERLAGLNEQFF.

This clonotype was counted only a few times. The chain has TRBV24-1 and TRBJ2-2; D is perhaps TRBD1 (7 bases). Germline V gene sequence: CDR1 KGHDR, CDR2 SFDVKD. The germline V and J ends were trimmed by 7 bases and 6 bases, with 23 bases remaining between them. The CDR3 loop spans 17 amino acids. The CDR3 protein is CATSLGGGFQSAGELFF. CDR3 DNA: TGTGCCACCAGCTTAGGAGGGGGCTTTCAATCCGCCGGGGAGCTGTTTTTT.